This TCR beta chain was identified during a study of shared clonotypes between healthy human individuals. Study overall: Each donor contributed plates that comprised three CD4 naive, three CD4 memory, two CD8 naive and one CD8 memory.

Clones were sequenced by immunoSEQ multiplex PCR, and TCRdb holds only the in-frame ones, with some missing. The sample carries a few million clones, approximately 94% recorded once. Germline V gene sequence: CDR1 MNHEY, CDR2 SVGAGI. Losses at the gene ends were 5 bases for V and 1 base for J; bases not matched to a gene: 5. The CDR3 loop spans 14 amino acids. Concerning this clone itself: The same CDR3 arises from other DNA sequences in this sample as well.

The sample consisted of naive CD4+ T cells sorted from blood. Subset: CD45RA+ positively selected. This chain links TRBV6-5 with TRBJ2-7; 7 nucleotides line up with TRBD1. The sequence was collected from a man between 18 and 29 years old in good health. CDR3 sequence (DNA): TGTGCCAGCAGTAGGACAGGACCTTCCTACGAGCAGTACTTC. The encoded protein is CASSRTGPSYEQYF.